One sample yielded the 32 T cell receptor beta chains listed below, sequenced in a study of blood T cell repertoires in COVID-19. Only in-frame clones appear in the TCRdb table, and some are missing; sequencing was by immunoSEQ multiplex PCR. The sample gives approximately 120,000 clones, 85% to 90% of which show up once; about 1.1% is in the top ten. The sample was peripheral blood. Receptors were obtained from a human donor in a cohort sampled during active COVID-19.

The rearrangement uses TRBV11-3 and TRBJ2-1; 8 bases are shared with TRBD2. The CDR3 has 15 residues. The germline V gene has CDR1 SGHNT and CDR2 YENEEA. V gave up 0 bases and J gave up 2 bases; unmatched junction bases: 0. The CDR3 region has the DNA TGTGCCAGCAGCTTAGACGGGGGGGCCTACAATGAGCAGTTCTTC. Translated, it gives CASSLDGGAYNEQFF.

The chain has TRBV11-2 and TRBJ2-3; 9 bases are a match to TRBD1. Germline CDR1 SGHAT, CDR2 FQNNGV. The CDR3 is made up of 14 amino acids. Trimming at V came to 6 bases and at J to 6 bases, leaving 7 bases not matched to a gene. The CDR3 here is CASRRTGGVDTQYF. The CDR3 DNA is TGTGCCAGCAGGCGAACAGGGGGCGTCGATACGCAGTATTTT.

The V call is TRBV24-1, the J call TRBJ2-7, with TRBD2 matching 15 bases. Losses at the gene ends were 8 bases for V and 3 bases for J; bases not matched to a gene: 13. Looked up from germline, CDR1 is KGHDR and CDR2 is SFDVKD. CDR3 length equals 18 residues. As DNA, the CDR3 is TGTGCCACCACCCACAGGACTAGCGGGGGGGGAGTAGTCTACGAGCAGTACTTC. Its protein is CATTHRTSGGGVVYEQYF.

This chain uses TRBV25-1 with TRBJ1-2; a possible D gene is TRBD1 (6 bases). Germline values: CDR1 MGHDK, CDR2 SYGVNS. The V and J ends lost 3 bases and 7 bases respectively, with 18 bases between them. CDR3 size: 15 residues. The DNA for the CDR3 is TGTGCCAGCAGTGACTTCTGGACAGACCTATCTGGCTACACCTTC. It translates to CASSDFWTDLSGYTF.

CDR3 nucleotides: TGTGCCAGCTCAAGGGACAGGGGTTACCTAGATGAGCAGTTCTTC. Translating it yields CASSRDRGYLDEQFF. This chain joins TRBV18 and TRBJ2-1; 10 bases match TRBD1. Unmatched junction bases numbered 9, after V lost 5 bases and J lost 8 bases. Germline assignment: CDR1 KGHSH and CDR2 LQKENI. CDR3 length equals 15 residues. Based on the CDR3 plus reference TRBV18 and TRBJ2-1, the full variable domain is NAGVMQNPRHLVRRRGQEARLRCSPMKGHSHVYWYRQLPEEGLKFMVYLQKENIIDESGMPKERFSAEFPKEGPSILRIQQVVRGDSAAYFCASSRDRGYLDEQFFGPGTRLTVL.

The chain carries TRBV19 and TRBJ1-6; the D gene is possibly TRBD1 (6 bases). The CDR3 is 16 amino acids. CDR1 is LNHDA and CDR2 is SQIVND in the germline V gene (reference sequence). Deletions cut 6 bases from V and 10 bases from J, with 22 bases between. The CDR3, as DNA: TGTGCCAGTAGAGAGGGGCCGGGACGAGGGGGATCACCCCTCCACTTT. It encodes CASREGPGRGGSPLHF.

V and J are TRBV12-5 and TRBJ1-2; TRBD1 aligns across 7 bases. The CDR3 has 14 residues. Per germline, CDR1 LGHNT and CDR2 FRNRAP. J was trimmed by 6 bases and V by 6 bases; bases with no gene match: 10. The CDR3 reads CASGPKSTGDGYTF. CDR3 DNA sequence: TGTGCTAGTGGACCCAAGAGCACAGGGGATGGCTACACCTTC.

The V gene is TRBV19, the J gene TRBJ2-5, with 12 bases fitting TRBD2. The V gene's germline CDR1 is LNHDA and CDR2 SQIVND (reference sequence). The CDR3 runs to 14 residues. With 4 bases clipped from V and 5 bases from J, the junction kept 2 bases outside the gene matches. CDR3 bases: TGTGCCAGTAGTACCACTAGCGGGAGGGAGACCCAGTACTTC. As protein: CASSTTSGRETQYF.

The chain has TRBV5-6 and TRBJ2-6; 11 bases fit TRBD2. The CDR3 runs to 16 residues. Trimming removed 0 bases from V and 11 bases from J; junction bases left unmatched: 7. CDR1 and CDR2 from the germline V gene are SGHDT and YYEEEE. The CDR3 DNA reads TGTGCCAGCAGCTTGGGACTAGCGGGAAGTGTCGACGTCCTGACTTTC. It codes for CASSLGLAGSVDVLTF. The whole variable domain, filled in from reference TRBV5-6 and TRBJ2-6, reads DAGVTQSPTHLIKTRGQQVTLRCSPKSGHDTVSWYQQALGQGPQFIFQYYEEEERQRGNFPDRFSGHQFPNYSSELNVNALLLGDSALYLCASSLGLAGSVDVLTFGAGSRLTVL.

In this sample, this clone turned up once. V gene TRBV7-3 combines with J gene TRBJ2-5; D is unclear. The germline V gene has CDR1 SGHTA and CDR2 FQGTGA. V dropped 0 bases and J dropped 5 bases, with 13 bases sitting between them. This CDR3 spans 15 amino acids. CDR3 sequence (DNA): TGTGCCAGCAGCTTAACTGACCGTCCGGGTGAGACCCAGTACTTC. It codes for CASSLTDRPGETQYF. Together with reference TRBV7-3 and TRBJ2-5, the CDR3 gives the full variable domain: GAGVSQTPSNKVTEKGKYVELRCDPISGHTALYWYRQSLGQGPEFLIYFQGTGAADDSGLPNDRFFAVRPEGSVSTLKIQRTERGDSAVYLCASSLTDRPGETQYFGPGTRLLVL.

This clone was found once. The rearrangement links TRBV18 to TRBJ1-1, with a weak D call TRBD1 (6 bases). The germline gives CDR1 KGHSH, CDR2 LQKENI. Trimming stripped 6 bases from V and 2 bases from J, with 19 bases between. CDR3 length: 16 residues. The CDR3 here is CASSPMLQGVNTEAFF. The CDR3 DNA reads as TGTGCCAGCTCGCCAATGTTACAGGGAGTTAACACTGAAGCTTTCTTT.

By its share, this clone is medium-sized. At the DNA level, this CDR3 is encoded by other sequences in the same sample as well. J is TRBJ2-2 and V is TRBV11-2; 11 bases are a match to TRBD2. Per the germline V gene, CDR1 is SGHAT and CDR2 is FQNNGV. V shed 1 base and J 4 bases; nucleotides not matched to a gene: 5. This CDR3 contains 17 residues. The CDR3 nucleotides read TGTGCCAGCAGCTTAGGGTTAGCGGGAGGGCGCACCGGGGAGCTGTTTTTT. Translated, it gives CASSLGLAGGRTGELFF.

The J gene is TRBJ1-2, the V gene TRBV4-1, with unresolved D. Per the germline V gene, CDR1 is MGHRA and CDR2 is YSYEKL. The V and J ends lost 0 bases and 6 bases respectively, with 8 bases between them. The CDR3 consists of 13 residues. DNA for the CDR3: TGCGCCAGCAGCCAAGATGCCCGGGATGGCTACACCTTC. Protein: CASSQDARDGYTF.

This chain uses TRBV5-1 with TRBJ1-4; 7 bases fit TRBD1. CDR1 is SGHRS and CDR2 is YFSETQ in the germline V gene. The CDR3 spans 16 residues. The V and J ends lost 0 bases and 4 bases, in that order; junction bases with no gene match: 6. The CDR3 region is CASSLAETGLNEKLFF. The DNA for the CDR3 is TGCGCCAGCAGCTTGGCAGAGACAGGGCTTAATGAAAAACTGTTTTTT.

This CDR3 is CASSQDPTAQETQYF. CDR3 in DNA: TGTGCCAGCAGCCAAGATCCCACAGCCCAAGAGACCCAGTACTTC. The chain combines TRBV3-1 (or the pseudogene TRBV3-2) with TRBJ2-5; D uncertain. The CDR3 length is 15 residues. CDR1 and CDR2 (germline): LGHDT, YNNKEL (reference sequence). V lost 0 bases and J lost 1, with 9 bases in between.

The chain is built from TRBV27 and TRBJ2-5; 10 bases line up with TRBD1. The CDR3 totals 18 residues. With V trimmed by 0 bases and J by 4 bases, 11 bases remained unmatched. Germline V gene data show CDR1 as MNHEY and CDR2 as SMNVEV (reference sequence). In DNA form, the CDR3 reads TGTGCCAGCAGTTTATCTCGGGGGGACAGGGGATTTGTAGAGACCCAGTACTTC. Its protein is CASSLSRGDRGFVETQYF.

The chain uses TRBV2 and TRBJ1-5, with 8 bases lining up with TRBD1. CDR3 length equals 15 residues. The V gene end was trimmed by 4 bases and the J gene end by 0 bases; junction bases not matched to a gene: 2. The germline CDR1 and CDR2 sequences are SNHLY and FYNNEI. The CDR3 spells CASSGTGHSNQPQHF. CDR3 DNA sequence: TGTGCCAGCAGTGGGACAGGGCATAGCAATCAGCCCCAGCATTTT. Together with reference TRBV2 and TRBJ1-5, the CDR3 gives the full variable domain: EPEVTQTPSHQVTQMGQEVILRCVPISNHLYFYWYRQILGQKVEFLVSFYNNEISEKSEIFDDQFSVERPDGSNFTLKIRSTKLEDSAMYFCASSGTGHSNQPQHFGDGTRLSIL.

V and J are TRBV18 and TRBJ2-3; the match to TRBD1 covers 7 bases. Germline lookup yields CDR1 KGHSH and CDR2 LQKENI. The V and J ends lost 3 bases and 0 bases, in that order; junction bases with no gene match: 6. The CDR3 runs 16 residues. In DNA form, the CDR3 reads TGTGCCAGCTCACCCGACCGGGACAGAAGCACAGATACGCAGTATTTT. Translated, it gives CASSPDRDRSTDTQYF.

This rearrangement joins TRBV19 to TRBJ2-2; perhaps TRBD1 as D (6 bases). V lost 4 bases, J lost 2 bases, and 17 bases lay in between. The germline V gene has CDR1 LNHDA and CDR2 SQIVND (reference sequence). This CDR3 spans 17 amino acids. CDR3 region: CASSRSGHPSNTGELFF. The CDR3 nucleotides read TGTGCCAGTAGTAGGTCGGGACACCCTAGTAACACCGGGGAGCTGTTTTTT.

This clone was counted between two and nine times. This chain links TRBV7-2 with TRBJ1-5, with no clear D. V lost 8 bases and J lost 0, with 5 bases in between. The CDR3 length is 12 residues. The germline gives CDR1 SGHTA, CDR2 FQGNSA. The CDR3: CASGNSNQPQHF. DNA of the CDR3: TGTGCCAGCGGCAATAGCAATCAGCCCCAGCATTTT.

V gene TRBV13 combines with J gene TRBJ2-3; D call uncertain. Germline V gene sequence: CDR1 PRHDT, CDR2 FYEKMQ (reference sequence). CDR3 length: 14 amino acids. V lost 1 base to trimming and J lost 2 bases, with 7 bases between them. The CDR3 DNA reads TGTGCCAGCAGCTTAGACTCTGCCACAGATACGCAGTATTTT. The encoded protein is CASSLDSATDTQYF. Together with reference TRBV13 and TRBJ2-3, the CDR3 gives the full variable domain: AAGVIQSPRHLIKEKRETATLKCYPIPRHDTVYWYQQGPGQDPQFLISFYEKMQSDKGSIPDRFSAQQFSDYHSELNMSSLELGDSALYFCASSLDSATDTQYFGPGTRLTVL.

V usage is TRBV7-2 and J usage is TRBJ2-3; 12 nucleotides align to TRBD2. J lost 7 bases, V lost 2 bases, and 7 bases had no gene match. Looked up from germline, CDR1 is SGHTA and CDR2 is FQGNSA. This CDR3 spans 16 amino acids. The CDR3 DNA reads TGTGCCAGCAGCTTAATGCCTAGCGGGAGGGTGAATACGCAGTATTTT. It is translated as CASSLMPSGRVNTQYF. Full variable domain (remainder filled in from reference TRBV7-2 and TRBJ2-3): GAGVSQSPSNKVTEKGKDVELRCDPISGHTALYWYRQSLGQGLEFLIYFQGNSAPDKSGLPSDRFSAERTGGSVSTLTIQRTQQEDSAVYLCASSLMPSGRVNTQYFGPGTRLTVL.

As DNA, the CDR3 is TGTGCCACCAGCAGAGGGGGGGGCTCTGGGGCCAACGTCCTGACTTTC. Protein product: CATSRGGGSGANVLTF. V gene TRBV15 combines with J gene TRBJ2-6; 7 nucleotides align to TRBD2. The CDR3 covers 16 residues. From germline, CDR1 is LNHNV and CDR2 YYDKDF (reference sequence). V gave up 1 base and J gave up 0 bases; unmatched junction bases: 0.

The chain uses TRBV7-9 and TRBJ1-2; 12 nucleotides agree with TRBD1. Unmatched junction bases numbered 7, after V lost 3 bases and J lost 8 bases. The CDR3 totals 15 residues. The germline gives CDR1 SEHNR, CDR2 FQNEAQ (reference sequence). The CDR3 reads CASSFPGQGARGYTF. In DNA form, the CDR3 reads TGTGCCAGCAGCTTCCCGGGACAGGGGGCCAGGGGCTACACCTTC.

This clone was found once. The V call is TRBV28, the J call TRBJ1-2; 12 bases are a match to TRBD1. CDR1 is MDHEN, CDR2 SYDVKM, per germline. This CDR3 is built from 15 residues. V lost 4 bases to trimming and J lost 7 bases; unmatched junction nucleotides: 7. CDR3 sequence (DNA): TGTGCCAGCAGTTCTCCGGGACAGGGGGCTGGTGGCTACACCTTC. Residues: CASSSPGQGAGGYTF.

The gene calls are TRBV7-3 and TRBJ2-1; a weak D match, TRBD1 (5 bases). The CDR3 is 15 amino acids. Between the trimmed V and J ends, which lost 5 bases and 9 bases, there was a span of 20 bases. Germline assignment: CDR1 SGHTA and CDR2 FQGTGA. The CDR3 DNA is TGTGCCAGCAGCCCATTGGGCGAGCCGCAGGGTGAGCAGTTCTTC. This codes for CASSPLGEPQGEQFF.

This chain links TRBV20-1 with TRBJ2-7; 11 bases align to TRBD2. Germline V gene lookup returns CDR1 DFQATT and CDR2 SNEGSKA (reference sequence). J gave up 2 bases and V 3 bases, and 12 bases lay outside the gene matches. The CDR3 sequence is 17 residues long. CDR3 protein: CSASRPSGRLGTYEQYF. The CDR3 nucleotides read TGCAGTGCTAGTCGCCCTAGCGGGAGGTTGGGGACCTACGAGCAGTACTTC.

The gene calls are TRBV6-5 and TRBJ2-5, with 9 bases fitting TRBD1. Germline CDR1 is MNHEY and CDR2 is SVGAGI. The CDR3 covers 14 residues. V lost 6 bases, J lost 5 bases, and 7 bases stayed unmatched. For the CDR3, the DNA is TGTGCCAGCAGCCGAAACAGGGGGCAGGAGACCCAGTACTTC. This encodes CASSRNRGQETQYF.

Note on this clone: Because the CDR3's place on the DNA is in doubt, the DNA is left out and the CDR3 is given as listed by TCRdb. This chain links TRBV11-3 with TRBJ2-7; the D call in the table, TRBD1, was not verified against the DNA. Germline CDR1 is SGHNT and CDR2 is YENEEA. The CDR3 is made up of 16 amino acids, end residues included. The CDR3 reads CASSLEGFAGGTSKYF.

The chain combines TRBV18 with TRBJ1-2; no firm D call. The germline V gene has CDR1 KGHSH and CDR2 LQKENI. The CDR3 contains 13 residues. V shed 1 base and J shed 4 bases, with 7 bases lying between them. CDR3 coding DNA: TGTGCCAGCTCACCACTAGCGGGCTATGGCTACACCTTC. Encoded protein: CASSPLAGYGYTF.

This clone was seen just once. The CDR3 loop is CASSPPGIDTQYF. The CDR3 DNA follows: TGTGCCAGCAGTCCCCCAGGGATAGATACGCAGTATTTT. This chain links TRBV6-5 with TRBJ2-3; weak D call: TRBD1 (5 bases). This CDR3 spans 13 amino acids. Germline V CDR1 and CDR2: MNHEY, SVGAGI. V was cut by 5 bases and J by 5 bases, with 11 bases left in between.

The chain joins TRBV10-3 to TRBJ2-7, with D possibly TRBD2 on 6 matching bases. This CDR3 has 15 amino acids. CDR1 ENHRY and CDR2 SYGVKD come from the germline V gene. The germline V and J ends were trimmed by 6 bases and 5 bases, with 20 bases remaining between them. The CDR3 bases are TGTGCCATCAGAGGAGGGGAGCGGAGCTTACACGAGCAGTACTTC. Translated: CAIRGGERSLHEQYF.